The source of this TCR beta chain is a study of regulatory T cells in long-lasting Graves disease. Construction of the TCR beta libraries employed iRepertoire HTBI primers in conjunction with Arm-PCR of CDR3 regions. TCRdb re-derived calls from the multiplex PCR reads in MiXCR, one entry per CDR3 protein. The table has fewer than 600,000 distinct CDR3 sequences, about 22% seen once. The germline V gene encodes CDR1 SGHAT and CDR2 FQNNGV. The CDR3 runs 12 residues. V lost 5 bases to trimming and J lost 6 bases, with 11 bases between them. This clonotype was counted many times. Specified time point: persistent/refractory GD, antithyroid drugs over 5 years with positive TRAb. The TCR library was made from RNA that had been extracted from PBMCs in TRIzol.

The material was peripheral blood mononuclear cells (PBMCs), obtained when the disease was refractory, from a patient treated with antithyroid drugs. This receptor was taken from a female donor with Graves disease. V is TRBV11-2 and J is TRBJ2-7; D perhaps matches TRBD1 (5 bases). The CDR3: CASSTSGFEQYF. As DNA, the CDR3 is TGTGCCAGCAGCACCTCAGGGTTCGAGCAGTACTTC. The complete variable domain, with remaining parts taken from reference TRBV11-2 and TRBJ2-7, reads EAGVAQSPRYKIIEKRQSVAFWCNPISGHATLYWYQQILGQGPKLLIQFQNNGVVDDSQLPKDRFSAERLKGVDSTLKIQPAKLEDSAVYLCASSTSGFEQYFGPGTRLTVT.